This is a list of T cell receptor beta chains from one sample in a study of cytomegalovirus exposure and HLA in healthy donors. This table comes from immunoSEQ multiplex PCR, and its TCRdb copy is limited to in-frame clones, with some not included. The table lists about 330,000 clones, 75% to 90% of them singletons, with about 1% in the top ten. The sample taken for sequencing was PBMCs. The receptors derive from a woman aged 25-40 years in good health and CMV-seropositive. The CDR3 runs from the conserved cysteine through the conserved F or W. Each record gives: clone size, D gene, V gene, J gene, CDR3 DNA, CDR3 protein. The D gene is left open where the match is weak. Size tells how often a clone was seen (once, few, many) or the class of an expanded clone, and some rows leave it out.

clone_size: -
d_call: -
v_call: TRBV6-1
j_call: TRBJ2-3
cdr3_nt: TGTGCCAGCAGTGAAGCGTTCGTGACCCGGACCGAGCAGTATTTT
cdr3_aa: CASSEAFVTRTEQYF

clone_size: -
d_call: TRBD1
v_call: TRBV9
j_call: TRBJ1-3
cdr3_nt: TGTGCCAGCAGCTTACAGGGGGCGGGCTCTGGAAACACCATATATTTT
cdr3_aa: CASSLQGAGSGNTIYF

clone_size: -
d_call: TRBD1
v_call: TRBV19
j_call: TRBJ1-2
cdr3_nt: TGTGCCAGTGACAGGGGGCAAAGCTATGGCTACACCTTC
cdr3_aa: CASDRGQSYGYTF

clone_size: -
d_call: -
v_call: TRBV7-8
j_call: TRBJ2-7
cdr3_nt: TGTGCCAGCAGCGAGACAGCGTCTCCCTCCTACGAGCAGTACTTC
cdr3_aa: CASSETASPSYEQYF

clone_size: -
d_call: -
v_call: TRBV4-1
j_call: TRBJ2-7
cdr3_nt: TGCGCCAGCAGCCAAACCCAGGGGGGCTACGAGCAGTACTTC
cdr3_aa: CASSQTQGGYEQYF

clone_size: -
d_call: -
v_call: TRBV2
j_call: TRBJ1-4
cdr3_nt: TGTGCCAGCAAAAAGGGACCGGCAACTAATGAAAAACTGTTTTTT
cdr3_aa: CASKKGPATNEKLFF

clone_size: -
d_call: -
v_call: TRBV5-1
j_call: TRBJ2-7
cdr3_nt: TGCGCCAGCAGCTTGGATACCGGGGCGCGGGACGAGCAGTACTTC
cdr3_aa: CASSLDTGARDEQYF

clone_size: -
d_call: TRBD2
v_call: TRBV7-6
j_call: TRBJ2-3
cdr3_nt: TGTGCCAGCAGCTTTGGGACTAGCGGGAGGGTGGCAGATACGCAGTATTTT
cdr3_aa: CASSFGTSGRVADTQYF

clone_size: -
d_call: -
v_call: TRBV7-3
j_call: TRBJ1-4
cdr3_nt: TGTGCCAGCAGCTTAGCGCCGGGGGCCCGGAATGAAAAACTGTTTTTT
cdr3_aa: CASSLAPGARNEKLFF

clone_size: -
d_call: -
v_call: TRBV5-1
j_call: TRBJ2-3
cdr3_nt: TGCGCCAGCAGCTCAGCCGGTCCAGATACGCAGTATTTT
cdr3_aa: CASSSAGPDTQYF

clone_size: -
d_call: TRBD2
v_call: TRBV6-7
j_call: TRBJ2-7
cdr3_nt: TGTGCCAGCAGTTACGGCTCTAGCGGGAGTGACGAGCAGTACTTC
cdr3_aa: CASSYGSSGSDEQYF

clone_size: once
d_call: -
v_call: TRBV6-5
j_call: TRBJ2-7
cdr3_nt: TGTGCCAGCAGTTGGATGACGGACTCCTACGAGCAGTACTTC
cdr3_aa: CASSWMTDSYEQYF

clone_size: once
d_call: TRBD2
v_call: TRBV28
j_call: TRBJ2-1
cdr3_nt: TGTGCCAGCAGCGTCAAAGTAGCGGGATCCTACAATGAGCAGTTCTTC
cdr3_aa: CASSVKVAGSYNEQFF

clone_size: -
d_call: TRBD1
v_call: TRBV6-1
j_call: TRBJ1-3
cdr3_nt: TGTGCCAGCAAGTTATCCCAGGGGGACGGAAACACCATATATTTT
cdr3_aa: CASKLSQGDGNTIYF

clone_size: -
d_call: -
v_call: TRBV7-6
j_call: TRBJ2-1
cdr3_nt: TGTGCCAGCAGCCAGCCGACACACTCCTACAATGAGCAGTTCTTC
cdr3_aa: CASSQPTHSYNEQFF

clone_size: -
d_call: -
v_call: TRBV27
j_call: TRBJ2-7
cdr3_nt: TGTGCCAGCTGGGGCGGTCACGAGCAGTACTTC
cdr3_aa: CASWGGHEQYF

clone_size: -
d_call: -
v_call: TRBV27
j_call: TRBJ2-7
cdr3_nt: TGTGCCAGCAGTTCGGGACTCAAAAAGGAGGAGCAGTACTTC
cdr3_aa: CASSSGLKKEEQYF

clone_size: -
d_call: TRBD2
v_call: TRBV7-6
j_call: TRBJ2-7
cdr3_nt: TGTGCCAGCAGCGCCGGACTAGCCCCTGTCTACGAGCAGTACTTC
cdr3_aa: CASSAGLAPVYEQYF

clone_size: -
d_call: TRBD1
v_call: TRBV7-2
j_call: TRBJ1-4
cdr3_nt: TGTGCCAGCAGCCCCAGTGCCCTCAAGACAGGGCGGAATGAAAAACTGTTTTTT
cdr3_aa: CASSPSALKTGRNEKLFF

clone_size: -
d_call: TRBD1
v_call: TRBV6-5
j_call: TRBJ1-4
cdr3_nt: TGTGCCAGCAGTTACTCCAGGGGGCGCGAAAAACTGTTTTTT
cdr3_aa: CASSYSRGREKLFF

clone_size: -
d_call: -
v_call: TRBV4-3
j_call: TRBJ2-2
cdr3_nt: TGCGCCAGCAGCCAGCAGGGGGGTTCCACCGGGGAGCTGTTTTTT
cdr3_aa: CASSQQGGSTGELFF

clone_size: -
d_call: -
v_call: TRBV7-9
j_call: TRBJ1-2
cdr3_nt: TGTGCCAGCAGCTTAGAGGCCCCCGGGGGCCTGGGAGAGGGCTACACCTTC
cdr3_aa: CASSLEAPGGLGEGYTF

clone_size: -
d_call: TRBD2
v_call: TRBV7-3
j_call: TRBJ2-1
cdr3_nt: TGTGCCAGCAGCTTCAGCGGGAGTAGTGAGCAGTTCTTC
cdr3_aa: CASSFSGSSEQFF

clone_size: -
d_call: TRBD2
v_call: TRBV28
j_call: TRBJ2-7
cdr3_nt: TGTGCCAGCAGTCCGATGACTAGCGGGATGGGGCAGTACTTC
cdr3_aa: CASSPMTSGMGQYF

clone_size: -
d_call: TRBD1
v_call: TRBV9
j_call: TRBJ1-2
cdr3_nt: TGTGCCAGCAGCGTAGAGGAGGGGGCGAGAGACTATGGCTACACCTTC
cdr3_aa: CASSVEEGARDYGYTF

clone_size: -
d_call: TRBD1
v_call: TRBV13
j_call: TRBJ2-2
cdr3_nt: TGTGCCAGCAGCACAGACAGGGACAACACCGGGGAGCTGTTTTTT
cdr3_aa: CASSTDRDNTGELFF

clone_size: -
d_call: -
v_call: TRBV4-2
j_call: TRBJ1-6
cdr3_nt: TGTGCCAGCAGCCAAGAGTCTCTCGTTGATCGGGGCGTAGATTCACCCCTCCACTTT
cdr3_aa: CASSQESLVDRGVDSPLHF

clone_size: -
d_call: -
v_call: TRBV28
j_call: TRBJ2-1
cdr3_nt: TGTGCCAGCAGTGGAAACTTTCGGGACTCACTTGGCAATGAGCAGTTCTTC
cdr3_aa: CASSGNFRDSLGNEQFF

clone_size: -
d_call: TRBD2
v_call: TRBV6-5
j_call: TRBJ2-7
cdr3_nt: TGTGCCAGCAGTTACTCGAAGGGACTAGCGGCCTACGAGCAGTACTTC
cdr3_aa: CASSYSKGLAAYEQYF

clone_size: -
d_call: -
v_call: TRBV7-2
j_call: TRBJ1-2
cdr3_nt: TGTGCCAGCAGCTTAGTGGCACAGGGCTATGGCTACACCTTC
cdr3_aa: CASSLVAQGYGYTF

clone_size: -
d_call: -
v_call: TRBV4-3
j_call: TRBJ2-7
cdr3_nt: TGCGCCAGCAGCCAAGTCAGGGGGGACTACGAGCAGTACTTC
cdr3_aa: CASSQVRGDYEQYF

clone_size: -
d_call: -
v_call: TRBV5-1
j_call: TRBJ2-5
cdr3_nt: TGCGCCAGCAGGTTCCCCGCAGAGGGGACCCAGTACTTC
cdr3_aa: CASRFPAEGTQYF

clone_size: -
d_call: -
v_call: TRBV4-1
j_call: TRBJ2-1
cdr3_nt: TGCGCCAGCAGCCAAGGGAAAGGCCTCACCTATTACAATGAGCAGTTCTTC
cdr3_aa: CASSQGKGLTYYNEQFF

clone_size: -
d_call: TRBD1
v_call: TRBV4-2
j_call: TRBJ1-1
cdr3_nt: TGTGCCAGCAGCCAGGCAGGGGGCACTAACACTGAAGCTTTCTTT
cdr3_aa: CASSQAGGTNTEAFF

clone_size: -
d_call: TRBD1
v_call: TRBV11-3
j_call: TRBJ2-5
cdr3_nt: TGTGCCAGCAGCTTAGGACAGGGGGCGGAAGAGACCCAGTACTTC
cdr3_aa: CASSLGQGAEETQYF

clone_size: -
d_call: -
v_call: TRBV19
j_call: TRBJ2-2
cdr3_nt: TGTGCCAGTATAACTCAGGGAATCAACACCGGGGAGCTGTTTTTT
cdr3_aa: CASITQGINTGELFF

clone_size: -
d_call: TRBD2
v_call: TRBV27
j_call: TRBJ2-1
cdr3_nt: TGTGCCAGCAGTTTATGGCCAGCGGGAGCTTCCTACAATGAGCAGTTCTTC
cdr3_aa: CASSLWPAGASYNEQFF

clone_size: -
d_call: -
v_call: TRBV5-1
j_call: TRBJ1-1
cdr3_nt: TGCGCCAGCAGCTTGGCCTTGACAGCTAACACTGAAGCTTTCTTT
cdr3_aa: CASSLALTANTEAFF

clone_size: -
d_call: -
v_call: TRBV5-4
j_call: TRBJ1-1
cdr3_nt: TGTGCCAGCAGCTTGAGGGGTCCGACAGAAGCTTTCTTT
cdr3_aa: CASSLRGPTEAFF

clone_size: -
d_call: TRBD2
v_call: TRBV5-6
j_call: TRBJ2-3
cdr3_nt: TGTGCCAGCAGCCCGGGGACTAGCGGGACCACAGATACGCAGTATTTT
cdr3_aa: CASSPGTSGTTDTQYF

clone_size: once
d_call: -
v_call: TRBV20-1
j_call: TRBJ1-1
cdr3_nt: TGCAGTGCGCCAGGGTTTACTGAAGCTTTCTTT
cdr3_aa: CSAPGFTEAFF

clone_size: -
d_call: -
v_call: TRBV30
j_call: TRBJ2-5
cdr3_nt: TGTGCCTGGGGGCCTGGGGGGACCCAGTACTTC
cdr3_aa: CAWGPGGTQYF

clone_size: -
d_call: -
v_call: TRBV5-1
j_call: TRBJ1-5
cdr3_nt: TGCGCCAGCAGAAGGGGTACAGTACAGTATTCCAATCAGCCCCAGCATTTT
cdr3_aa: CASRRGTVQYSNQPQHF

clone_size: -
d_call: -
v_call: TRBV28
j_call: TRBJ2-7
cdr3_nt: TGTGCCAGCAGTACAAGCACAGAGGGGATCTACGAGCAGTACTTC
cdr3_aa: CASSTSTEGIYEQYF

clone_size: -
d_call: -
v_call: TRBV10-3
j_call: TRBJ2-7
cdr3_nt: TGTGCCATCAGGGGACTTTACGAGCAGTACTTC
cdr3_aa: CAIRGLYEQYF

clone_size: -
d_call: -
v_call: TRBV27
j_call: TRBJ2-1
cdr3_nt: TGTGCCAGCAGTCCCTACTTGCGGGTATCCTACAATGAGCAGTTCTTC
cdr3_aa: CASSPYLRVSYNEQFF

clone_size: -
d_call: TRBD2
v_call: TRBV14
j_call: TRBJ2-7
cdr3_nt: TGTGCCAGCAGCCAAGGGACTAGCGTCTCCTACGAGCAGTACTTC
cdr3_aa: CASSQGTSVSYEQYF

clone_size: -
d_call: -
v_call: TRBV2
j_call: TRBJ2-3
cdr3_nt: TGTGCCAGCATTTCAGATACGCAGTATTTT
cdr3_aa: CASISDTQYF

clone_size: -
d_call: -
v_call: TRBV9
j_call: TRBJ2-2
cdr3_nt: TGTGCCAGCAGCTCCGAGCGGGCACACACCGGGGAGCTGTTTTTT
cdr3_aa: CASSSERAHTGELFF

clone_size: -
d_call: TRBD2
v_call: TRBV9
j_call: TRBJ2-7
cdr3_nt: TGTGCCAGCAGCGGGAGCGGGAGAGGAGCCGACGAGCAGTACTTC
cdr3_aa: CASSGSGRGADEQYF

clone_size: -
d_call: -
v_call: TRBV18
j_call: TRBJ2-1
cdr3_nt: TGTGCCAGCTCACCACTGGACGGTCTCAATGAGCAGTTCTTC
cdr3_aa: CASSPLDGLNEQFF

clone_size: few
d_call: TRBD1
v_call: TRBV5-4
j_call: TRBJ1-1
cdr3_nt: TGTGCCAGCAGCTTGGAAAGGGGGCAGGACACTGAAGCTTTCTTT
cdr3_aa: CASSLERGQDTEAFF